Listed below are T cell receptor beta chains from one sample, sequenced in a study of blood T cell repertoires in COVID-19. Assay used: immunoSEQ multiplex PCR; TCRdb lists only in-frame clones, some missing. This sample has some 72,000 clones, with around 80% found just once. Sequences were obtained from peripheral blood. The receptors come from a man aged 50 or older with COVID-19, enrolled during active disease. The CDR3 runs from the conserved cysteine through the conserved F or W. D genes are given only for firm matches. Only part of the rows carry a size: once, few, many, or a class if the clone is expanded.

D	size	V	J	CDR3	DNA
TRBD2	-	TRBV6-5	TRBJ2-7	CASSPGLAGGQKQYF	TGTGCCAGCAGTCCGGGACTAGCGGGGGGGCAAAAGCAGTACTTC
-	-	TRBV30	TRBJ2-7	CAWSAGLSIYEQYF	TGTGCCTGGAGTGCGGGTCTATCTATCTACGAGCAGTACTTC
TRBD2	-	TRBV7-3	TRBJ2-3	CASSNSGRVTDTQYF	TGTGCCAGCAGCAATAGCGGGAGGGTGACAGATACGCAGTATTTT
TRBD1	-	TRBV9	TRBJ2-1	CASSVDVQGVYEQFF	TGTGCCAGCAGCGTAGACGTACAGGGGGTTTATGAGCAGTTCTTC
TRBD1	once	TRBV27	TRBJ1-2	CASSPGQGALAYGYTF	TGTGCCAGCAGTCCGGGACAGGGGGCCCTAGCCTATGGCTACACCTTC
TRBD2	few	TRBV10-3	TRBJ2-2	CAIRFRGDGPNTGELFF	TGTGCCATCAGATTTCGGGGGGATGGACCCAACACCGGGGAGCTGTTTTTT
TRBD2	-	TRBV7-6	TRBJ2-2	CASSLGLANTGELFF	TGTGCCAGCAGCTTAGGACTAGCAAACACCGGGGAGCTGTTTTTT
TRBD2	-	TRBV20-1	TRBJ2-7	CSVHGTSGSF	TGCAGTGTACACGGGACTAGCGGGAGTTTC
TRBD1	-	TRBV7-9	TRBJ2-4	CASSFSRDRGRNIQYF	TGTGCCAGCAGCTTCTCACGGGACAGGGGAAGGAACATTCAGTACTTC
TRBD2	-	TRBV2	TRBJ2-1	CASSMGLAGGASYNEQFF	TGTGCCAGCAGTATGGGACTAGCGGGAGGAGCCTCCTACAATGAGCAGTTCTTC
TRBD2	-	TRBV5-1	TRBJ2-7	CASSPSGFGYEQYF	TGCGCCAGCAGCCCTAGCGGATTTGGTTACGAGCAGTACTTC
TRBD1	once	TRBV11-2	TRBJ2-7	CASSLNPGQGAGEQYF	TGTGCCAGCAGCTTAAACCCCGGACAGGGGGCCGGCGAGCAGTACTTC
TRBD1	-	TRBV7-9	TRBJ1-2	CASSLGVIGDRVSNYGYTF	TGTGCCAGCAGCTTAGGAGTTATCGGGGACAGAGTTTCTAACTATGGCTACACCTTC
-	once	TRBV27	TRBJ2-1	CASSWGGASYNEQFF	TGTGCCAGCAGTTGGGGCGGGGCCTCCTACAATGAGCAGTTCTTC
TRBD2	-	TRBV19	TRBJ2-2	CASLLASGSGELFF	TGTGCCAGCCTCTTGGCTAGCGGGAGCGGGGAGCTGTTTTTT
-	-	TRBV5-1	TRBJ1-4	CASSTAATNEKLFF	TGCGCCAGCAGCACAGCGGCAACTAATGAAAAACTGTTTTTT
-	-	TRBV5-4	TRBJ2-1	CASSLRSTSYNEQFF	TGTGCCAGCAGCTTGCGTAGCACCTCCTACAATGAGCAGTTCTTC
TRBD1	-	TRBV5-4	TRBJ1-3	CASSGQVNSGNTIYF	TGTGCCAGCAGTGGACAGGTGAACTCTGGAAACACCATATATTTT
TRBD1	-	TRBV7-9	TRBJ2-5	CASSPDRAGETQYF	TGTGCCAGCAGCCCGGACAGGGCGGGCGAGACCCAGTACTTC
TRBD2	-	TRBV4-2	TRBJ2-7	CASSQAGGVTYEQYF	TGTGCCAGCAGCCAAGCGGGAGGGGTAACGTACGAGCAGTACTTC
TRBD1	-	TRBV5-1	TRBJ2-7	CASSTGQAPYEQYF	TGCGCCAGCAGCACCGGACAGGCGCCCTACGAGCAGTACTTC
TRBD1	-	TRBV6-5	TRBJ1-1	CASSFRQGGVEAFF	TGTGCCAGCAGTTTCCGACAGGGCGGGGTTGAAGCTTTCTTT
TRBD2	-	TRBV12-5	TRBJ2-1	CASGFSGASGNYEQFF	TGTGCTAGTGGTTTTTCGGGGGCTAGCGGGAACTATGAGCAGTTCTTC
-	once	TRBV28	TRBJ2-7	CASSLWPSSYEQYF	TGTGCCAGCAGTTTATGGCCCAGCTCCTACGAGCAGTACTTC
-	-	TRBV4-1	TRBJ1-6	CASSQDLDNSYNSPLHF	TGCGCCAGCAGCCAAGATCTAGATAACTCCTATAATTCACCCCTCCACTTT
-	-	TRBV24-1	TRBJ2-1	CATSDPPADEQFF	TGTGCCACCAGTGATCCTCCTGCGGATGAGCAGTTCTTC
-	-	TRBV30	TRBJ2-3	CAWSVWEASTDTQYF	TGTGCCTGGAGTGTATGGGAGGCCAGCACAGATACGCAGTATTTT
TRBD2	-	TRBV4-3	TRBJ2-1	CASSQEGGRLNEQFF	TGCGCCAGCAGCCAAGAAGGCGGGAGGCTCAATGAGCAGTTCTTC
-	-	TRBV5-1	TRBJ2-3	CASSPAGSTDTQYF	TGCGCCAGCAGCCCCGCCGGGTCCACAGATACGCAGTATTTT
-	-	TRBV5-6	TRBJ1-6	CASSLDRSYNSPLHF	TGTGCCAGCAGCCTCGACAGGTCCTATAATTCACCCCTCCACTTT
TRBD1	many	TRBV11-2	TRBJ1-2	CASSLGQGAYGYTF	TGTGCCAGCAGCTTAGGACAGGGGGCCTATGGCTACACCTTC
TRBD2	-	TRBV28	TRBJ2-7	CASIQAAGATYEQYF	TGTGCCAGCATTCAGGCAGCGGGAGCGACCTACGAGCAGTACTTC
TRBD1	-	TRBV29-1	TRBJ2-7	CSARQGEGEQYF	TGCAGCGCCCGACAGGGGGAGGGCGAGCAGTACTTC
TRBD1	-	TRBV7-3	TRBJ2-2	CASSLGRGRNTGELFF	TGTGCCAGCAGCTTAGGAAGGGGGCGCAACACCGGGGAGCTGTTTTTT
TRBD1	-	TRBV30	TRBJ1-1	CAWSTRQGNSEAFF	TGTGCCTGGAGTACCCGACAGGGAAATTCTGAAGCTTTCTTT